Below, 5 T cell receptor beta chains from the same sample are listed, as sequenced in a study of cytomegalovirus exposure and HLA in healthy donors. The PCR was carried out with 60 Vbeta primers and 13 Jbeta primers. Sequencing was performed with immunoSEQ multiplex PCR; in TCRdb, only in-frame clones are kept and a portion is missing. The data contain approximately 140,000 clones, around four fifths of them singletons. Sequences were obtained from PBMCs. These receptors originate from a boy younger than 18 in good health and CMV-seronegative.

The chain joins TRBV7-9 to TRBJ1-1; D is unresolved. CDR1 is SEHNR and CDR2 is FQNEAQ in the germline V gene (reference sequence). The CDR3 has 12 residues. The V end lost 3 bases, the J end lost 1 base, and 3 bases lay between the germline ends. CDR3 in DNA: TGTGCCAGCAGCTTCTCGAACACTGAAGCTTTCTTT. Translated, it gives CASSFSNTEAFF.

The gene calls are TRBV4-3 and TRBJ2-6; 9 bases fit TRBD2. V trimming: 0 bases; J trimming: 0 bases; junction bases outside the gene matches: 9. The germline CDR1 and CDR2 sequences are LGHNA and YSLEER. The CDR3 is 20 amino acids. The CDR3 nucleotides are TGCGCCAGCAGCCAAGATGCACAAGGACTAGCGTACTCTGGGGCCAACGTCCTGACTTTC. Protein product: CASSQDAQGLAYSGANVLTF.

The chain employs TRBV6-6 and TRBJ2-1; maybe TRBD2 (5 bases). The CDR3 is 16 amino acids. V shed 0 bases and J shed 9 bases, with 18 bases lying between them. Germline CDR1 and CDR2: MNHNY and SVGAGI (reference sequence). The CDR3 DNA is TGTGCCAGCAGTTACTCGGACTCGCCGATTCCGGGTGAGCAGTTCTTC. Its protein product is CASSYSDSPIPGEQFF.

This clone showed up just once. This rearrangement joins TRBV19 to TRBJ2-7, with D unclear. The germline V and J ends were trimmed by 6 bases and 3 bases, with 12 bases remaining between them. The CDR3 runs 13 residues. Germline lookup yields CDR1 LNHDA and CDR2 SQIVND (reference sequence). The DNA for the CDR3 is TGTGCCAGTAGCCCCGCGGCAGTCTACGAGCAGTACTTC. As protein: CASSPAAVYEQYF.

CDR3 sequence: CASSYGHDSNQPQHF. The CDR3 DNA reads TGTGCCAGCAGTTACGGACACGATAGCAATCAGCCCCAGCATTTT. The chain carries TRBV6-5 and TRBJ1-5; D is possibly TRBD1 (5 bases). Trimming took off 2 bases at V and 0 bases at J, with 8 bases between the two ends. The CDR3 sequence is 15 residues long. Germline V gene lookup returns CDR1 MNHEY and CDR2 SVGAGI.